This T cell receptor (beta chain) was profiled in a study of OX40 agonist ivuxolimab in advanced cancers. The study, taken as a whole, reports: Low clonal expansion, among the lowest seen, marked partial responders at 0.1-3.0 mg/kg. What antigens the expanded peripheral T cells recognized was never established.

Autoimmune disease history or systemic immunosuppression led to patients being barred. The table came from immunoSEQ multiplex PCR; TCRdb's copy has only in-frame clones and leaves some out. The sample holds about 43,000 clones, around 86% seen once. With regard to this clone: Its antigen is not identified.

The CDR3 consists of 15 residues. The germline gives CDR1 PRHDT, CDR2 FYEKMQ (reference sequence). Trimming took 6 bases from V and 2 from J; bases not matched to a gene: 8. The starting material was CD4+ or CD8+ T cells sorted from blood, obtained in a trial of the OX40 agonist ivuxolimab. This TCR came from an adult with an advanced solid tumor such as melanoma, head and neck, liver or kidney cancer. The gene calls are TRBV13 and TRBJ2-7; TRBD2 agrees at 9 bases. The CDR3 here is CASSGASGTTYEQYF. In nucleotides, the CDR3 is TGTGCCAGCAGTGGGGCTAGCGGGACTACCTACGAGCAGTACTTC.